This T cell receptor beta chain was found in a study of early T cells in non-severe SARS-CoV-2 infection. Study-wide background: The authors sequenced bulk RNA from unsorted whole blood, leaving chains unpaired.

The TCR library protocol was used to attach unique molecular identifiers. These identifiers were attached to individual cDNA molecules. TCRdb processed the 5' RACE reads anew with MiXCR; each CDR3 protein has one entry. The repertoire has tens of thousands of distinct CDR3 sequences, about an eighth of them found once; the top ten carry roughly 4.2%. Sample: whole blood. The sequence derives from an adult who was a healthcare worker with PCR-confirmed SARS-CoV-2 infection or an uninfected control (not recorded which).

The CDR3 loop reads CASSPTGRGDYGYTF. The CDR3 DNA reads TGTGCCAGCAGCCCGACTGGAAGGGGCGACTATGGCTACACCTTC. The chain joins TRBV7-3 to TRBJ1-2; D might be TRBD1 (5 bases). This CDR3 comprises 15 residues. V gave up 5 bases and J gave up 3 bases, with 16 bases separating them. Germline loops: CDR1 SGHTA, CDR2 FQGTGA. The full variable domain, its missing parts supplied by reference TRBV7-3 and TRBJ1-2, is GAGVSQTPSNKVTEKGKYVELRCDPISGHTALYWYRQSLGQGPEFLIYFQGTGAADDSGLPNDRFFAVRPEGSVSTLKIQRTERGDSAVYLCASSPTGRGDYGYTFGSGTRLTVV.